This TCR beta chain was identified in a study of OX40 agonist ivuxolimab in advanced cancers. Sequenced by immunoSEQ multiplex PCR; TCRdb stores in-frame clones only, minus some. The table lists tens of thousands of clones, roughly nine tenths of them singletons. Trimming removed 7 bases from V and 7 bases from J; junction bases left unmatched: 12. The CDR3 has 15 residues. Germline V gene lookup returns CDR1 MRHNA and CDR2 SNTAGT. Source: CD4+ or CD8+ T cells sorted from blood, taken in a trial of the OX40 agonist ivuxolimab. V is TRBV6-4 and J is TRBJ2-2, with 7 bases lining up with TRBD2. This TCR came from an adult with an advanced solid tumor such as melanoma, head and neck, liver or kidney cancer. For the CDR3, the DNA is TGTGCCAGCACCGGGAGGCGGTTAGGAGGCGGGGAGCTGTTTTTT. It yields the protein CASTGRRLGGGELFF.